The 15 T cell receptor beta chains listed next were all sequenced from one sample in a study of metastatic and nonmetastatic thyroid tumors. Not a single patient had been given any form of treatment at any point before undergoing thyroid surgery. TCRdb reanalyzed the PCR reads via MiXCR. The sample holds about 62,000 clones; approximately 4% are singletons and the top ten take approximately 20%. The sequenced material came from blood. Receptors were obtained from a female donor with papillary thyroid cancer or a benign thyroid nodule (not recorded which). Some clones in this sample may be carry-over from other donors' samples.

This chain links TRBV4-1 with TRBJ2-6; 8 bases align to TRBD1. Trimming removed 7 bases from V and 0 bases from J; junction bases left unmatched: 8. Germline CDR1 and CDR2: MGHRA and YSYEKL. This CDR3 has 17 residues. The CDR3 protein is CASIQTDRGSGANVLTF. CDR3 nucleotide sequence: TGCGCCAGCATCCAGACAGACAGGGGCTCTGGGGCCAACGTCCTGACTTTC.

This clone was recorded at least ten times. This rearrangement joins TRBV12-3 or TRBV12-4 to TRBJ1-1, with D possibly TRBD1 on 5 matching bases. The ends were cut back, 3 bases at V and 4 bases at J, with 9 bases in the middle. CDR3 size: 13 residues. This chain's CDR3 is CASSLGQGTEAFF. The CDR3 DNA reads TGTGCCAGCAGTTTGGGCCAGGGCACTGAAGCTTTCTTT.

This clone was picked up a small number of times. The chain employs TRBV12-3 or TRBV12-4 and TRBJ2-7, with a possible D match to TRBD2 (5 bases). This CDR3 region has 12 residues. V was shortened by 3 bases and J by 13 bases, with 16 bases between the two germline ends. CDR3 residues: CASSFGDYEPYF. CDR3 nucleotide sequence: TGTGCCAGCAGTTTCGGGGATTACGAGCCTTACTTC.

A note on this clone: A read error may explain this, as a much larger clone is one base away. The chain joins TRBV5-7 to TRBJ1-1; possible D gene TRBD1, 6 bases. TRBV5-7 is assigned to the ORF class and has an uncertain function. The CDR3 covers 15 residues. V lost 3 bases and J lost 9, with 21 bases in between. CDR3 residues: CASSWGPGTSRQAFF. DNA of the CDR3: TGTGCCAGCAGCTGGGGTCCCGGGACATCCAGACAAGCTTTCTTT.

This clone occurred many times. The chain recombines TRBV20-1 with TRBJ1-2; D possibly corresponds to TRBD1 (5 bases). The CDR3 loop spans 14 amino acids. CDR1 and CDR2 from the germline V gene are DFQATT and SNEGSKA (reference sequence). V was pared by 0 bases and J by 4 bases, with 12 bases between. The CDR3 reads CSARDQGMSYGYTF. CDR3 coding DNA: TGCAGTGCTAGAGATCAGGGCATGAGCTATGGCTACACCTTC.

This clone has a count of ten or more. The genes are TRBV7-2 and TRBJ1-2, with unresolved D. The V gene's germline CDR1 is SGHTA and CDR2 FQGNSA. Trimming took off 0 bases at V and 5 bases at J, with 7 bases between the two ends. The CDR3 has 13 residues. In nucleotides, the CDR3 is TGTGCCAGCAGCTTAGCCACGTTATATGGCTACACCTTC. It translates to CASSLATLYGYTF.

This clone was detected ten times or more. A much more abundant neighbour one base away suggests this may be a read error. The chain carries TRBV20-1 and TRBJ2-1; no clear D. Germline V gives CDR1 DFQATT, CDR2 SNEGSKA (reference sequence). This CDR3 region has 13 residues. The ends were cut back, 3 bases at V and 0 bases at J, with 6 bases in the middle. Written as DNA, the CDR3 is TGCAGTGCTAGTACTCTCTCCTACAATGAGCAGTTCTTC. Translation: CSASTLSYNEQFF.

Comment on this clone: A much larger clone sits a single nucleotide away, making a read error possible. The J gene is TRBJ1-2, the V gene TRBV18; D not certain. CDR3 length equals 14 residues. Germline V CDR1 and CDR2: KGHSH, LQKENI. CDR3 sequence: CASFSPRSRGGYIF. Here the CDR3 DNA reads TGTGCCAGCTTTTCCCCACGGTCCCGGGGTGGCTACATCTTC.

This clone was seen a handful of times. The chain links TRBV6-1 to TRBJ2-2; 12 bases are shared with TRBD2. Trimming took 11 bases from V and 5 from J; bases not matched to a gene: 6. The CDR3 consists of 14 residues. Germline V gene data show CDR1 as MNHNS and CDR2 as SASEGT. CDR3 amino acids: CAGRLAGDTGELFF. The CDR3 nucleotides are TGTGCCGGTAGACTAGCGGGAGATACCGGGGAGCTGTTTTTT.

Ten or more counts support this clone. The chain recombines TRBV4-1 with TRBJ2-5, with 8 bases that match TRBD2. Germline V gene sequence: CDR1 MGHRA, CDR2 YSYEKL. CDR3 length: 14 residues. The trim removed 1 base at V and 2 bases at J, leaving 0 bases unmatched. The CDR3, as DNA: TGCGCCAGCAGCCAAGGCGGGGGGCAAGAGACCCAGTACTTC. It translates to CASSQGGGQETQYF.

This clone has a count of ten or more. The chain couples TRBV2 to TRBJ1-1; D is possibly TRBD1 (5 bases). The CDR3 length is 14 residues. V was trimmed by 6 bases and J by 1 base, leaving 12 bases between them. Germline V gene sequence: CDR1 SNHLY, CDR2 FYNNEI. The CDR3 nucleotides read TGTGCCAGCAGGGAGTGGGACGGGAACACTGAAGCTTTCTTT. This gives the protein CASREWDGNTEAFF.

The chain links TRBV12-5 to TRBJ1-5; tentative D call: TRBD1 (5 bases). CDR3 size: 18 residues. CDR1 LGHNT and CDR2 FRNRAP come from the germline V gene. Deletions cut 4 bases from V and 10 bases from J, with 29 bases between. The DNA for the CDR3 is TGTGCTAGTGGTTCCCCCCCCGGTGACCGGGACCTGGGTCAACCCCAGCATTTT. Encoded protein: CASGSPPGDRDLGQPQHF.

This clone was observed many times. This rearrangement joins TRBV10-1 to TRBJ2-5, with a weak D call TRBD1 (5 bases). Germline CDR1 reads WNHNN; CDR2 reads SYGVQD (reference sequence). This CDR3 has 13 amino acids. Trimming cost V 8 bases and J 5 bases, with 15 bases left between them. CDR3 bases: TGCGCCAGCTTTGGGTGGGGCCGGGAGACCCAGTACTTC. It yields the protein CASFGWGRETQYF.

This clone occurred many times. As DNA, the CDR3 is TGCAGTGCTAGAGATTCCAGGGGAGTGATGGATGAGCAGTTCTTC. This translates into CSARDSRGVMDEQFF. The chain recombines TRBV20-1 with TRBJ2-1; D perhaps matches TRBD1 (6 bases). V was cut by 0 bases and J by 8 bases, with 17 bases left in between. CDR3 length equals 15 residues. The V gene's germline CDR1 is DFQATT and CDR2 SNEGSKA (reference sequence).

The chain is built from TRBV6-2 or TRBV6-3 and TRBJ1-1; no clear D. V was shortened by 10 bases and J by 5 bases, with 11 bases between the two germline ends. The CDR3 consists of 11 residues. The germline V gene encodes CDR1 MNHEY and CDR2 SVGEGT. Written as DNA, the CDR3 is TGTGCCACCTGCCTCCCAACTGAAGCTTTCTTT. Translating it yields CATCLPTEAFF.